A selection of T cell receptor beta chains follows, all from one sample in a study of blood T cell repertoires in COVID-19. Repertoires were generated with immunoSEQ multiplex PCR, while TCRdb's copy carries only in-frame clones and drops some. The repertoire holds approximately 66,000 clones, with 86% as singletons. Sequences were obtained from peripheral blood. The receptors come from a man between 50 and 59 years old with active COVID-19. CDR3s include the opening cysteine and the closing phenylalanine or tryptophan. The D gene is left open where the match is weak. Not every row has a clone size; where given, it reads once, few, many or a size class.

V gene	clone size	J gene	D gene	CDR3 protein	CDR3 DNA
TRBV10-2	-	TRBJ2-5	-	CASSESGLGETQYF	TGCGCCAGCAGTGAGTCGGGACTCGGGGAGACCCAGTACTTC
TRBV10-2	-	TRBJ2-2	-	CASSEPRSAPGSGELFF	TGCGCCAGCAGTGAGCCCCGTTCTGCACCGGGGTCCGGGGAGCTGTTTTTT
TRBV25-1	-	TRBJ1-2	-	CASSASSGETYGYTF	TGTGCCAGCAGTGCCTCATCGGGGGAGACCTATGGCTACACCTTC
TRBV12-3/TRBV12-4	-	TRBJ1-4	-	CASRRSRGEKLFF	TGTGCCAGCAGACGCTCCAGGGGAGAAAAACTGTTTTTT
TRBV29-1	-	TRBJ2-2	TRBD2	CSVGLAANTGELFF	TGCAGCGTGGGACTAGCGGCGAACACCGGGGAGCTGTTTTTT
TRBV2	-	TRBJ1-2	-	CASSEISGNYGYTF	TGTGCCAGCAGTGAGATAAGCGGAAACTATGGCTACACCTTC
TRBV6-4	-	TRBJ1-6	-	CASSESELYNSPLHF	TGTGCCAGCAGTGAAAGCGAGTTGTATAATTCACCCCTCCACTTT
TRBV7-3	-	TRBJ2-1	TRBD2	CASSSLSTSTYNEQFF	TGTGCCAGCAGCTCCCTCTCGACTAGCACCTACAATGAGCAGTTCTTC
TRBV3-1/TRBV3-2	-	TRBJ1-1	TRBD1	CASSQASGTGVGVNTEAFF	TGTGCCAGCAGCCAGGCCTCCGGGACAGGGGTAGGCGTTAACACTGAAGCTTTCTTT
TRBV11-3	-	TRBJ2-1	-	CASSSSGRREQFF	TGTGCCAGCAGCTCATCCGGGAGACGGGAGCAGTTCTTC
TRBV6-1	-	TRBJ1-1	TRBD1	CASSEMQGVWTEAFF	TGTGCCAGCAGTGAAATGCAGGGGGTATGGACTGAAGCTTTCTTT
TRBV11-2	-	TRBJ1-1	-	CASSRAGGNTEAFF	TGTGCCAGCAGTCGAGCGGGCGGGAACACTGAAGCTTTCTTT
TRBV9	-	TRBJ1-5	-	CASGPSTGNQPQHF	TGTGCCAGCGGCCCGTCAACGGGAAATCAGCCCCAGCATTTT
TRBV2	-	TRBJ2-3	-	CASSHRETSTDTQYF	TGTGCCAGCAGTCATCGAGAAACTAGCACAGATACGCAGTATTTT
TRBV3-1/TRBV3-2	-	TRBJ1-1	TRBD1	CASSPRTGSTEAFF	TGTGCCAGCAGCCCTCGGACAGGGAGCACTGAAGCTTTCTTT
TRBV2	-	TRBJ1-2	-	CASSDIDGPGGYTF	TGTGCCAGCAGTGATATAGACGGGCCAGGGGGCTACACCTTC
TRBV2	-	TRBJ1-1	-	CASSELRGGAEAFF	TGTGCCAGCAGTGAGCTGCGGGGAGGGGCTGAAGCTTTCTTT
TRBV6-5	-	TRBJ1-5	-	CASSYGGAANQPQHF	TGTGCCAGCAGTTACGGGGGGGCCGCTAATCAGCCCCAGCATTTT
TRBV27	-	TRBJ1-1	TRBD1	CASSSRQGVEAFF	TGTGCCAGCAGTTCACGACAGGGAGTAGAAGCTTTCTTT
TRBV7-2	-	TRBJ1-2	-	CASSLQQGGYGYTF	TGTGCCAGCAGCTTACAACAGGGCGGCTATGGCTACACCTTC
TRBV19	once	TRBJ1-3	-	CASSMSGAGAAGNTIYF	TGTGCCAGTAGTATGAGCGGGGCGGGGGCTGCTGGAAACACCATATATTTT
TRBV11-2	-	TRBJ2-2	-	CASSLVPRLAGELFF	TGTGCCAGCAGCTTAGTACCCAGATTGGCCGGGGAGCTGTTTTTT
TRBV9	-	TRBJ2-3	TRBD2	CASSAGGYGTDTQYF	TGTGCCAGCAGCGCGGGAGGATACGGTACAGATACGCAGTATTTT
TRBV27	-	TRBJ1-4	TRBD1	CASSLRQGPHEKLFF	TGTGCCAGCAGTCTCAGACAGGGCCCTCATGAAAAACTGTTTTTT
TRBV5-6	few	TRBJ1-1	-	CASSLVQNMNTEAFF	TGTGCCAGCAGCTTAGTCCAGAACATGAACACTGAAGCTTTCTTT